These 14 T cell receptor beta chains share one sample of origin, sequenced in a study of cytomegalovirus exposure and HLA in healthy donors (TCRdb year 2017). Library construction relied on the immunoSEQ multiplex PCR assay. For the multiplex PCR, a mixture combining 60 forward primers for TCR Vbeta segments and 13 reverse primers for TCR Jbeta segments was used. TCRdb carries this immuneACCESS record with in-frame sequences only. Its versions omit some clonotypes, under half of them owing to an unresolved V gene in the studies checked, with the rest unexplained. For this sample there are 210,000 or so clones; about 83% appear just once. The ten largest clones add up to over 1% of the sample. Sequencing input: PBMCs. The receptors stem from a human donor in good health.

V gene TRBV7-3 combines with J gene TRBJ2-2; 8 bases align to TRBD1. Germline lookup yields CDR1 SGHTA and CDR2 FQGTGA. With V trimmed by 5 bases and J by 7 bases, 6 bases remained unmatched. This CDR3 contains 14 residues. The CDR3 sequence is CASSLDRDYGELFF. DNA for the CDR3: TGTGCCAGCAGCCTGGACAGGGATTACGGGGAGCTGTTTTTT.

V usage is TRBV7-9 and J usage is TRBJ2-1, with 8 bases lining up with TRBD1. The CDR3 is 16 residues long. Germline lookup yields CDR1 SEHNR and CDR2 FQNEAQ (reference sequence). Unmatched junction bases numbered 6, after V lost 5 bases and J lost 0 bases. The CDR3 here is CASSRYRGFSYNEQFF. In nucleotides, the CDR3 is TGTGCCAGCAGCCGATACAGGGGGTTCTCCTACAATGAGCAGTTCTTC. Based on the CDR3 plus reference TRBV7-9 and TRBJ2-1, the full variable domain is DTGVSQNPRHKITKRGQNVTFRCDPISEHNRLYWYRQTLGQGPEFLTYFQNEAQLEKSRLLSDRFSAERPKGSFSTLEIQRTEQGDSAMYLCASSRYRGFSYNEQFFGPGTRLTVL.

V usage is TRBV27 and J usage is TRBJ2-1; the D gene is possibly TRBD1 (6 bases). The CDR3 runs to 14 residues. V lost 6 bases, J lost 10 bases, and 19 bases lay in between. Per the germline V gene, CDR1 is MNHEY and CDR2 is SMNVEV (reference sequence). The chain's CDR3 is CASRPTGHLGEQFF. In nucleotides, the CDR3 is TGTGCCAGCAGACCAACGGGACATCTGGGCGAGCAGTTCTTC.

The V call is TRBV7-6, the J call TRBJ2-1; D is unclear. The germline V gene has CDR1 SGHVS and CDR2 FNYEAQ. The V end lost 0 bases, the J end lost 5 bases, and 8 bases lay between the germline ends. The CDR3 length is 14 residues. This chain's CDR3 is CASSLARANNEQFF. For the CDR3, the DNA is TGTGCCAGCAGCTTAGCGCGAGCGAACAATGAGCAGTTCTTC.

V and J are TRBV19 and TRBJ2-5; the D is unclear. The CDR3 sequence is 13 residues long. CDR1 is LNHDA, CDR2 SQIVND, per germline (reference sequence). The V and J ends lost 4 bases and 10 bases respectively, with 16 bases between them. CDR3 coding DNA: TGTGCCAGTAGTACCCAATTCAGGAAGATCCAGTACTTC. Translating gives CASSTQFRKIQYF.

The chain recombines TRBV29-1 with TRBJ1-2; no reliable D call. Germline V gene lookup returns CDR1 SQVTM and CDR2 ANQGSEA. The CDR3 has 12 amino acids. Trimming removed 6 bases at V and 0 bases at J, with 8 bases between. CDR3 nucleotides: TGCAGCGTCGGTGACACTAACTATGGCTACACCTTC. It encodes CSVGDTNYGYTF.

V is TRBV7-9 and J is TRBJ2-7, with 10 bases aligning to TRBD2. The CDR3 consists of 19 residues. Per the germline V gene, CDR1 is SEHNR and CDR2 is FQNEAQ (reference sequence). V was clipped by 1 base and J by 0 bases; unmatched bases: 12. CDR3 sequence: CASSLEAYSPSGSSYEQYF. Written as DNA, the CDR3 is TGTGCCAGCAGCTTAGAGGCGTACAGTCCTAGCGGGAGCTCCTACGAGCAGTACTTC.

This chain joins TRBV2 and TRBJ1-1; D remains unclear. This CDR3 comprises 15 residues. Looked up from germline, CDR1 is SNHLY and CDR2 is FYNNEI. Trimming pared 0 bases from V and 2 bases from J, leaving 10 bases between. The CDR3 region has the DNA TGTGCCAGCAGTGAAGCCTTACAGAGAAACACTGAAGCTTTCTTT. It encodes CASSEALQRNTEAFF. Filled out from reference TRBV2 and TRBJ1-1, the complete variable domain reads EPEVTQTPSHQVTQMGQEVILRCVPISNHLYFYWYRQILGQKVEFLVSFYNNEISEKSEIFDDQFSVERPDGSNFTLKIRSTKLEDSAMYFCASSEALQRNTEAFFGQGTRLTVV.

The V call is TRBV28, the J call TRBJ1-1; TRBD1 aligns across 7 bases. Trimming cost V 6 bases and J 5 bases; bases outside gene matches: 9. Looked up from germline, CDR1 is MDHEN and CDR2 is SYDVKM. The CDR3 extends over 14 amino acids. The CDR3 reads CASSYRQGWTEAFF. CDR3 nucleotide sequence: TGTGCCAGCAGCTATAGACAGGGTTGGACTGAAGCTTTCTTT. Full variable domain (rest looked up from reference TRBV28 and TRBJ1-1): DVKVTQSSRYLVKRTGEKVFLECVQDMDHENMFWYRQDPGLGLRLIYFSYDVKMKEKGDIPEGYSVSREKKERFSLILESASTNQTSMYLCASSYRQGWTEAFFGQGTRLTVV.

This chain uses TRBV5-4 with TRBJ1-2; 11 bases are a match to TRBD1. Germline V CDR1 and CDR2: SGHNT, YYREEE (reference sequence). The trim removed 7 bases at V and 5 bases at J, leaving 10 bases unmatched. The CDR3 has 15 residues. The CDR3 is CASLFAGQGVYGYTF. Here the CDR3 DNA reads TGTGCCAGCTTGTTTGCGGGACAGGGGGTATATGGCTACACCTTC.

The chain carries TRBV6-5 and TRBJ1-4; D not certain. V lost 5 bases to trimming and J lost 8 bases, with 18 bases between them. Germline CDR1 is MNHEY and CDR2 is SVGAGI. The CDR3 length is 15 residues. CDR3 in amino acids: CASSADFVLREKLFF. CDR3 sequence (DNA): TGTGCCAGCAGTGCGGATTTTGTACTCCGGGAAAAACTGTTTTTT.

The table lists this clone with a few counts. V is TRBV4-3 and J is TRBJ2-4; 14 bases line up with TRBD2. The CDR3 covers 17 residues. The germline V gene has CDR1 LGHNA and CDR2 YSLEER. The junction had 5 bases not matched to a gene; V was cut back by 1 base and J by 6 bases. CDR3 DNA: TGCGCCAGCAGCCAAGGACTAGCGGGAGGGCCTGTAAACATTCAGTACTTC. Encoded protein: CASSQGLAGGPVNIQYF.

The chain uses TRBV19 and TRBJ2-1, with TRBD2 matching over 10 bases. The CDR3 is 19 amino acids. Germline CDR1 reads LNHDA; CDR2 reads SQIVND (reference sequence). Trimming took 4 bases from V and 6 from J; bases not matched to a gene: 18. The CDR3 nucleotides are TGTGCCAGTAGTACCGTCCAGCGGGAGGGCAACCAAAGGCGCAATGAGCAGTTCTTC. The encoded protein is CASSTVQREGNQRRNEQFF.

This sequence joins TRBV6-6 and TRBJ2-1; D might be TRBD1 (6 bases). The CDR3 is made up of 15 amino acids. V was cut by 0 bases and J by 5 bases, with 11 bases left in between. CDR1 is MNHNY and CDR2 is SVGAGI in the germline V gene (reference sequence). CDR3 in DNA: TGTGCCAGCAGTTACTCTGGGGGCCAGAACAATGAGCAGTTCTTC. Translating gives CASSYSGGQNNEQFF.